This is a list of T cell receptor beta chains from one sample in a study of cytotoxic CD8 clonotypes in ibrutinib-treated CLL. Assay used: immunoSEQ multiplex PCR; TCRdb lists only in-frame clones, some missing. The repertoire consists of some 130,000 clones, with about 91% occurring once and the leading ten covering about a tenth. Sequences were derived from PBMCs, sampled after 12 months of ibrutinib treatment. The receptor source for this set is a human donor with chronic lymphocytic leukemia. CDR3s include the opening cysteine and the closing phenylalanine or tryptophan. Fields, in order: D gene, J gene, V gene, clone size, CDR3 protein, CDR3 DNA. A D gene is named only where the DNA matches it firmly. Size is stated for part of the rows, as once, few or many counts, or as a class when the clone is expanded.

d_gene: NA
j_gene: TRBJ2-7
v_gene: TRBV4-1
abundance: NA
CDR3aa: CASSQDRVSYEQYF
CDR3nt: TGCGCCAGCAGCCAAGATCGGGTCAGCTACGAGCAGTACTTC

d_gene: NA
j_gene: TRBJ2-7
v_gene: TRBV19
abundance: NA
CDR3aa: CASSITAGQMGEQYF
CDR3nt: TGTGCCAGTAGTATTACCGCGGGACAGATGGGGGAGCAGTACTTC

d_gene: NA
j_gene: TRBJ2-2
v_gene: TRBV7-9
abundance: NA
CDR3aa: CASSPLKWGPYHTGELFF
CDR3nt: TGTGCCAGCAGCCCTCTTAAATGGGGCCCTTACCACACCGGGGAGCTGTTTTTT

d_gene: TRBD1
j_gene: TRBJ1-1
v_gene: TRBV6-5
abundance: NA
CDR3aa: CASSYGDRGRTEAFF
CDR3nt: TGTGCCAGCAGTTACGGCGACAGGGGGCGAACTGAAGCTTTCTTT

d_gene: NA
j_gene: TRBJ2-1
v_gene: TRBV28
abundance: NA
CDR3aa: CASTLVGRVDNEQFF
CDR3nt: TGTGCCAGCACCTTAGTGGGTCGCGTGGACAATGAGCAGTTCTTC

d_gene: TRBD2
j_gene: TRBJ2-1
v_gene: TRBV7-9
abundance: NA
CDR3aa: CASSRREGLDNEQFF
CDR3nt: TGTGCCAGCAGCCGACGGGAGGGCCTCGACAATGAGCAGTTCTTC

d_gene: NA
j_gene: TRBJ2-2
v_gene: TRBV28
abundance: NA
CDR3aa: CASSPLRVDTGELFF
CDR3nt: TGTGCCAGCAGCCCCCTCCGGGTTGACACCGGGGAGCTGTTTTTT

d_gene: TRBD2
j_gene: TRBJ2-1
v_gene: TRBV19
abundance: NA
CDR3aa: CASSIGLGAYNEQFF
CDR3nt: TGTGCCAGTAGTATTGGACTAGGAGCGTACAATGAGCAGTTCTTC

d_gene: TRBD1
j_gene: TRBJ2-7
v_gene: TRBV19
abundance: NA
CDR3aa: CASSLGQVFFDEQYF
CDR3nt: TGTGCCAGTAGTTTGGGACAGGTTTTTTTCGACGAGCAGTACTTC

d_gene: TRBD1
j_gene: TRBJ1-5
v_gene: TRBV5-6
abundance: NA
CDR3aa: CASSLGGGGKNQPQHF
CDR3nt: TGTGCCAGCAGCTTGGGAGGGGGCGGAAAAAATCAGCCCCAGCATTTT

d_gene: NA
j_gene: TRBJ1-5
v_gene: TRBV6-5
abundance: NA
CDR3aa: CASSYGAPRGNQPQHF
CDR3nt: TGTGCCAGCAGTTATGGGGCGCCCCGAGGCAATCAGCCCCAGCATTTT

d_gene: TRBD2
j_gene: TRBJ2-7
v_gene: TRBV7-2
abundance: NA
CDR3aa: CASSRASGLSSYEQYF
CDR3nt: TGTGCCAGCAGCCGCGCTAGCGGGCTTTCCTCCTACGAGCAGTACTTC

d_gene: TRBD2
j_gene: TRBJ2-1
v_gene: TRBV9
abundance: NA
CDR3aa: CASSVLDGTSNEQFF
CDR3nt: TGTGCCAGCAGCGTACTGGATGGGACTAGCAATGAGCAGTTCTTC

d_gene: NA
j_gene: TRBJ2-7
v_gene: TRBV9
abundance: NA
CDR3aa: CASSVVGLTTYEQYF
CDR3nt: TGTGCCAGCAGCGTAGTGGGGCTAACTACCTACGAGCAGTACTTC

d_gene: NA
j_gene: TRBJ1-2
v_gene: TRBV6-5
abundance: NA
CDR3aa: CASSYFSPARSYGYTF
CDR3nt: TGTGCCAGCAGTTACTTCTCGCCCGCGAGGAGCTATGGCTACACCTTC

d_gene: TRBD2
j_gene: TRBJ2-1
v_gene: TRBV6-4
abundance: NA
CDR3aa: CASSDSGAGVNEQFF
CDR3nt: TGTGCCAGCAGTGACTCGGGAGCGGGAGTAAATGAGCAGTTCTTC

d_gene: TRBD1
j_gene: TRBJ2-3
v_gene: TRBV6-4
abundance: NA
CDR3aa: CASGQGEADTQYF
CDR3nt: TGTGCCAGTGGACAGGGCGAAGCAGATACGCAGTATTTT

d_gene: TRBD2
j_gene: TRBJ2-1
v_gene: TRBV19
abundance: NA
CDR3aa: CASTRTSGYNEQFF
CDR3nt: TGTGCCAGTACCAGGACTAGCGGGTACAATGAGCAGTTCTTC

d_gene: NA
j_gene: TRBJ2-7
v_gene: TRBV5-1
abundance: NA
CDR3aa: CASSFRLDSEQYF
CDR3nt: TGCGCCAGCAGTTTTAGACTAGACAGCGAGCAGTACTTC

d_gene: NA
j_gene: TRBJ2-1
v_gene: TRBV21-1
abundance: NA
CDR3aa: CASSSPYNEQFF
CDR3nt: TGTGCCAGCAGTAGCCCGTACAATGAGCAGTTCTTC

d_gene: NA
j_gene: TRBJ2-1
v_gene: TRBV30
abundance: NA
CDR3aa: CAWSVGGQSNEQFF
CDR3nt: TGTGCCTGGAGTGTAGGGGGGCAGTCCAATGAGCAGTTCTTC

d_gene: NA
j_gene: TRBJ1-2
v_gene: TRBV5-4
abundance: NA
CDR3aa: CASSSDALYGYTF
CDR3nt: TGTGCCAGCAGCTCTGACGCCCTCTATGGCTACACCTTC

d_gene: NA
j_gene: TRBJ2-1
v_gene: TRBV9
abundance: few
CDR3aa: CASSVAAIAWNEQFF
CDR3nt: TGTGCCAGCAGCGTAGCGGCTATAGCCTGGAATGAGCAGTTCTTC

d_gene: NA
j_gene: TRBJ2-1
v_gene: TRBV12-2
abundance: NA
CDR3aa: CASRATSPAGEQFF
CDR3nt: TGTGCAAGTCGAGCCACTAGTCCTGCCGGTGAGCAGTTCTTC

d_gene: NA
j_gene: TRBJ2-7
v_gene: TRBV7-9
abundance: NA
CDR3aa: CASSLKNGWLEQYF
CDR3nt: TGTGCCAGCAGCTTGAAGAACGGCTGGCTCGAGCAGTACTTC

d_gene: NA
j_gene: TRBJ1-2
v_gene: TRBV5-4
abundance: NA
CDR3aa: CASSLTGLANYGYTF
CDR3nt: TGTGCCAGCAGCTTGACAGGGTTAGCTAACTATGGCTACACCTTC

d_gene: TRBD2
j_gene: TRBJ2-5
v_gene: TRBV6-1
abundance: NA
CDR3aa: CASSGYTGTTYF
CDR3nt: TGTGCCAGCAGTGGGTATACCGGGACTACTTACTTC

d_gene: NA
j_gene: TRBJ2-1
v_gene: TRBV10-3
abundance: NA
CDR3aa: CAISEQEAYNEQFF
CDR3nt: TGTGCCATCAGTGAGCAGGAGGCATACAATGAGCAGTTCTTC

d_gene: NA
j_gene: TRBJ2-3
v_gene: TRBV4-3
abundance: NA
CDR3aa: CASSQGRTRCTDTQYF
CDR3nt: TGCGCCAGCAGCCAAGGTCGAACTCGGTGCACAGATACGCAGTATTTT

d_gene: TRBD1
j_gene: TRBJ1-4
v_gene: TRBV7-9
abundance: few
CDR3aa: CASSPKTGQGAQWGKLFF
CDR3nt: TGTGCCAGCAGCCCGAAGACGGGACAGGGGGCCCAATGGGGAAAACTGTTTTTT

d_gene: NA
j_gene: TRBJ1-1
v_gene: TRBV6-6
abundance: NA
CDR3aa: CASTTGNTEAFF
CDR3nt: TGTGCCAGCACCACAGGGAACACTGAAGCTTTCTTT

d_gene: TRBD1
j_gene: TRBJ1-4
v_gene: TRBV4-1
abundance: NA
CDR3aa: CASSQELRDRSNEKLFF
CDR3nt: TGCGCCAGCAGCCAAGAATTACGGGACAGGAGTAATGAAAAACTGTTTTTT

d_gene: NA
j_gene: TRBJ2-5
v_gene: TRBV28
abundance: NA
CDR3aa: CASSLSQGWVGQETQYF
CDR3nt: TGTGCCAGCAGTTTATCTCAGGGGTGGGTAGGACAAGAGACCCAGTACTTC

d_gene: NA
j_gene: TRBJ2-7
v_gene: TRBV27
abundance: once
CDR3aa: CASRKLYEQYF
CDR3nt: TGTGCCAGCCGGAAGTTATACGAGCAGTACTTC

d_gene: NA
j_gene: TRBJ2-1
v_gene: TRBV7-2
abundance: NA
CDR3aa: CASSLDKDNEQFF
CDR3nt: TGTGCCAGCAGCTTAGACAAAGACAATGAGCAGTTCTTC

d_gene: NA
j_gene: TRBJ1-1
v_gene: TRBV7-3
abundance: NA
CDR3aa: CASSLIGTGSSNTEAFF
CDR3nt: TGTGCCAGCAGCTTAATAGGCACAGGGTCATCGAACACTGAAGCTTTCTTT

d_gene: NA
j_gene: TRBJ2-1
v_gene: TRBV9
abundance: NA
CDR3aa: CASSVASGNEQFF
CDR3nt: TGTGCCAGCAGCGTAGCAAGTGGCAATGAGCAGTTCTTC

d_gene: NA
j_gene: TRBJ2-7
v_gene: TRBV6-7
abundance: NA
CDR3aa: CASSYPDVIEQYF
CDR3nt: TGTGCCAGCAGTTACCCGGACGTCATCGAGCAGTACTTC

d_gene: NA
j_gene: TRBJ2-1
v_gene: TRBV30
abundance: NA
CDR3aa: CAWGRPTYNEQFF
CDR3nt: TGTGCCTGGGGCAGACCGACGTACAATGAGCAGTTCTTC

d_gene: TRBD2
j_gene: TRBJ2-5
v_gene: TRBV29-1
abundance: NA
CDR3aa: CSVRASGSPVHF
CDR3nt: TGCAGCGTTCGGGCTAGCGGGAGCCCGGTCCACTTC

d_gene: NA
j_gene: TRBJ1-5
v_gene: TRBV28
abundance: NA
CDR3aa: CASSPATGGNQPQHF
CDR3nt: TGTGCCAGCAGTCCGGCGACAGGCGGAAATCAGCCCCAGCATTTT